Following are 25 T cell receptor beta chains from one sample sequenced in a study of T cell responses to AZD1222 COVID-19 vaccine. The data were produced by immunoSEQ multiplex PCR, yet TCRdb's version contains in-frame clones alone and is incomplete. This table has 150,000 or so clones, roughly nine tenths appearing once. The sequencing here drew on peripheral blood, taken on day 0 of AZD1222 vaccination. Source of these receptors: an adult in good health.

The chain joins TRBV6-5 to TRBJ2-1, with D perhaps TRBD1 (7 bases). Germline V gene lookup returns CDR1 MNHEY and CDR2 SVGAGI. V shed 3 bases and J shed 15 bases, with 21 bases lying between them. The CDR3 totals 14 residues. The CDR3 DNA follows: TGTGCCAGCAGTTATACCCGGGCGACAGGGAGGCCGTTCTTC. Amino acids: CASSYTRATGRPFF.

This chain uses TRBV7-2 with TRBJ2-1; D assignment may be TRBD1 or TRBD2 (5 bases each). The CDR3 has 12 amino acids. V gave up 4 bases and J gave up 10 bases, with 11 bases separating them. Germline assignment: CDR1 SGHTA and CDR2 FQGNSA. CDR3 in DNA: TGTGCCAGCAGCTACCGGGACCGAGAGCAGTTCTTC. Protein sequence: CASSYRDREQFF.

The chain links TRBV12-5 to TRBJ2-5; 7 positions match TRBD1. With V trimmed by 0 bases and J by 5 bases, 15 bases remained unmatched. The CDR3 extends over 18 amino acids. Germline V CDR1 and CDR2: LGHNT, FRNRAP. The CDR3, as DNA: TGTGCTAGTGGTTTGGTAAAGGATGGGGCAGGGGGACCCGAGACCCAGTACTTC. Protein: CASGLVKDGAGGPETQYF.

The chain combines TRBV6-2 or TRBV6-3 with TRBJ2-7, with 12 bases that match TRBD1. J gave up 4 bases and V 5 bases, and 6 bases lay outside the gene matches. Germline CDR1 reads MNHEY; CDR2 reads SVGEGT. This CDR3 region has 15 residues. CDR3 protein: CASSLPGQGAYEQYF. The CDR3 DNA reads as TGTGCCAGCAGTCTACCGGGACAGGGGGCTTACGAGCAGTACTTC.

Worth noting for this clone: The sample has other DNA sequences that encode this CDR3 too. The chain is built from TRBV7-9 and TRBJ2-2; 16 positions agree with TRBD2. J gave up 5 bases and V 6 bases, and 3 bases lay outside the gene matches. There are 16 residues in the CDR3. Germline V CDR1 and CDR2: SEHNR, FQNEAQ (reference sequence). Here the CDR3 DNA reads TGTGCCAGCAGGCCGGGACTAGCGGGAGGGACCGGGGAGCTGTTTTTT. This gives the protein CASRPGLAGGTGELFF.

This clone was counted only a few times. J is TRBJ2-7 and V is TRBV19, with D perhaps TRBD1 or TRBD2 (5 bases each). Trimming cost V 5 bases and J 4 bases, with 12 bases left between them. Germline CDR1 LNHDA, CDR2 SQIVND (reference sequence). The CDR3 has 13 amino acids. CDR3 in amino acids: CASSLAREYEQYF. The CDR3 nucleotides read TGTGCCAGTAGTTTGGCCAGGGAGTACGAGCAGTACTTC.

The rearrangement links TRBV3-1 (or the pseudogene TRBV3-2) to TRBJ2-2; perhaps TRBD2 as D (7 bases). The germline V and J ends were trimmed by 2 bases and 6 bases, with 10 bases remaining between them. There are 14 residues in the CDR3. Germline lookup yields CDR1 LGHDT and CDR2 YNNKEL (reference sequence). CDR3 loop: CASSQRGGAGELFF. In DNA, the CDR3 is TGTGCCAGCAGCCAAAGGGGGGGGGCCGGGGAGCTGTTTTTT.

The chain is built from TRBV20-1 and TRBJ2-7, with a possible D match to TRBD1 (6 bases). Germline lookup yields CDR1 DFQATT and CDR2 SNEGSKA (reference sequence). V was cut by 3 bases and J by 6 bases, with 18 bases left in between. This CDR3 contains 14 residues. CDR3 bases: TGCAGTGCTAGTAAACAGGGAAGTCGTCGCGAGCAGTACTTC. It encodes CSASKQGSRREQYF.

The chain is built from TRBV2 and TRBJ2-7; D is possibly TRBD1 or TRBD2 (5 bases each). The germline V and J ends were trimmed by 7 bases and 3 bases, with 16 bases remaining between them. Germline CDR1 reads SNHLY; CDR2 reads FYNNEI. This CDR3 region has 14 residues. CDR3 in amino acids: CASNRAGSRYEQYF. DNA of the CDR3: TGTGCCAGCAATCGCGCAGGGAGCCGCTACGAGCAGTACTTC.

This clone has just one count. This chain uses TRBV11-2 with TRBJ1-2, with TRBD1 as a possible D gene (5 bases). Germline V CDR1 and CDR2: SGHAT, FQNNGV. Trimming cost V 3 bases and J 6 bases, with 11 bases left between them. CDR3 length: 13 residues. Written as DNA, the CDR3 is TGTGCCAGCAGCTTCCTCAGGGTTGATGGCTACACCTTC. Protein: CASSFLRVDGYTF.

The V gene is TRBV9, the J gene TRBJ1-1; D gene ambiguous. Germline CDR1 reads SGDLS; CDR2 reads YYNGEE. Trimming cost V 4 bases and J 2 bases, with 12 bases left between them. CDR3 size: 14 residues. The chain's CDR3 is CASSPRNFNTEAFF. The CDR3 DNA reads TGTGCCAGCAGCCCGCGGAACTTCAACACTGAAGCTTTCTTT.

The chain carries TRBV24-1 and TRBJ1-2; D unresolved. The germline V gene encodes CDR1 KGHDR and CDR2 SFDVKD. This CDR3 is built from 11 residues. The V end was cut by 3 bases, the J end by 7 bases, with 5 bases between. CDR3 in amino acids: CATSDGVGYTF. DNA for the CDR3: TGTGCCACCAGTGATGGGGTTGGCTACACCTTC.

J is TRBJ2-7 and V is TRBV2; no definite D call. Germline V gene lookup returns CDR1 SNHLY and CDR2 FYNNEI. Between the trimmed V and J ends, which lost 6 bases and 3 bases, there was a span of 6 bases. This CDR3 spans 11 amino acids. DNA of the CDR3: TGTGCCAGCAGATCGGTCTACGAGCAGTACTTC. Its protein is CASRSVYEQYF.

This clone turned up a few times. This chain connects TRBV19 to TRBJ1-6, with 7 nucleotides matching TRBD1. The ends lost 9 bases at V and 2 bases at J; junction bases unmatched: 7. Germline V gene data show CDR1 as LNHDA and CDR2 as SQIVND (reference sequence). The CDR3 extends over 15 amino acids. The DNA of the CDR3 is TGTGCCAGCCGGACCAGGGGGGCCTATAATTCACCCCTCCACTTT. Residues: CASRTRGAYNSPLHF.

The V gene is TRBV19, the J gene TRBJ1-1; a possible D gene is TRBD1 (5 bases). Germline V CDR1 and CDR2: LNHDA, SQIVND (reference sequence). V was cut by 7 bases and J by 11 bases, with 17 bases left in between. This CDR3 comprises 12 residues. The CDR3 DNA is TGTGCCAGTACCAAACAGGACACACTGGCTTTCTTT. Amino acids: CASTKQDTLAFF.

The chain joins TRBV5-1 to TRBJ2-1; TRBD2 is a possible D gene (6 bases). In germline, CDR1 is SGHRS, CDR2 YFSETQ. This CDR3 has 12 amino acids. Deletions cut 6 bases from V and 8 bases from J, with 12 bases between. The CDR3 nucleotides are TGCGCCAGCACCGGGACTCTGCATGAGCAGTTCTTC. This sequence encodes CASTGTLHEQFF.

The rearrangement uses TRBV5-1 and TRBJ2-7, with D perhaps matching TRBD2 (7 bases). There are 15 residues in the CDR3. From germline, CDR1 is SGHRS and CDR2 YFSETQ. Trimming removed 4 bases at V and 2 bases at J, with 16 bases between. The CDR3: CASSPSPGGTYEQYF. In DNA, the CDR3 is TGCGCCAGCAGCCCGTCCCCGGGGGGCACCTACGAGCAGTACTTC.

The V gene is TRBV30, the J gene TRBJ2-7; the D gene is possibly TRBD1 (5 bases). The V gene's germline CDR1 is GTSNPN and CDR2 SVGIG (reference sequence). The CDR3 extends over 12 amino acids. V dropped 0 bases and J dropped 4 bases, with 7 bases sitting between them. The CDR3 nucleotides read TGTGCCTGGAGTGTGGGGCGATACGAGCAGTACTTC. Amino acids: CAWSVGRYEQYF.

The J gene is TRBJ2-7, the V gene TRBV7-2; D possibly matches TRBD1 or TRBD2 (5 bases each). V was trimmed by 1 base and J by 3 bases, leaving 13 bases between them. CDR1 SGHTA and CDR2 FQGNSA come from the germline V gene. CDR3 size: 15 residues. The DNA of the CDR3 is TGTGCCAGCAGCTTAGGGGGTGGGACCTACTACGAGCAGTACTTC. This encodes CASSLGGGTYYEQYF.

Turning to this clone: Within the sample, other DNA sequences also encode this same CDR3. The chain employs TRBV24-1 and TRBJ1-2, with unresolved D. Germline CDR1 KGHDR, CDR2 SFDVKD. The V gene lost 0 bases and the J gene lost 8 bases, with 9 bases spanning the gap. CDR3 length: 13 amino acids. This CDR3 reads CATSDLRGGGYTF. The DNA for the CDR3 is TGTGCCACCAGTGATTTGCGTGGAGGAGGCTACACCTTC.

V is TRBV10-3 and J is TRBJ1-4; possible D gene TRBD1, 6 bases. Germline assignment: CDR1 ENHRY and CDR2 SYGVKD. CDR3 length equals 14 residues. V lost 3 bases and J 5 bases, leaving 10 bases between the germline ends. The CDR3 reads CAISERGGNEKLFF. In DNA, the CDR3 is TGTGCCATCAGTGAAAGGGGGGGGAATGAAAAACTGTTTTTT.

V usage is TRBV10-1 and J usage is TRBJ1-1; TRBD1 matches at 7 bases. V lost 6 bases to trimming and J lost 5 bases; unmatched junction nucleotides: 6. Per germline, CDR1 WNHNN and CDR2 SYGVQD (reference sequence). The CDR3 has 13 residues. The CDR3 coding sequence is TGCGCCAGCAGGAGGGGGCGGTGGACTGAAGCTTTCTTT. Its translation is CASRRGRWTEAFF.

The V gene is TRBV6-5, the J gene TRBJ2-2; D unresolved. V shed 2 bases and J shed 6 bases, with 4 bases lying between them. Germline CDR1 MNHEY, CDR2 SVGAGI. The CDR3 is 12 residues long. The CDR3 loop reads CASSYMAGELFF. The CDR3 DNA is TGTGCCAGCAGTTACATGGCCGGGGAGCTGTTTTTT.

The V call is TRBV25-1, the J call TRBJ1-1, with TRBD1 as a possible D gene (5 bases). The germline CDR1 and CDR2 sequences are MGHDK and SYGVNS. This CDR3 spans 14 amino acids. The ends were cut back, 4 bases at V and 5 bases at J, with 14 bases in the middle. CDR3 nucleotides: TGTGCCAGCAGTGGATACCTCCAGGGTACTGAAGCTTTCTTT. This sequence encodes CASSGYLQGTEAFF.

This rearrangement joins TRBV5-6 to TRBJ1-5; no clear D. The CDR3 sequence is 15 residues long. With 3 bases removed from V and 0 bases from J, the gap between germline ends came to 10 bases. Germline CDR1 is SGHDT and CDR2 is YYEEEE. CDR3 residues: CASSSARYSNQPQHF. Written as DNA, the CDR3 is TGTGCCAGCAGCTCTGCCAGGTATAGCAATCAGCCCCAGCATTTT. Complete variable domain (other parts from reference TRBV5-6 and TRBJ1-5): DAGVTQSPTHLIKTRGQQVTLRCSPKSGHDTVSWYQQALGQGPQFIFQYYEEEERQRGNFPDRFSGHQFPNYSSELNVNALLLGDSALYLCASSSARYSNQPQHFGDGTRLSIL.